This T cell receptor (beta chain) was sequenced for a study of cytomegalovirus exposure and HLA in healthy donors (dated by TCRdb to 2016 to 2017). Concerning the study at large: An earlier analysis of 587 of the donors reported 276 Gb of sequence data and around 100 million unique TCR beta sequences obtained from roughly 170 million T cells. The later analysis used no new phenotypic data to find candidate immune exposures, relying instead on TCR beta sequences and their occurrence across donors. A later analysis re-examined previously published TCR beta repertoires from 610 or so donors and added high-resolution HLA genotyping to investigate patterns of TCR occurrence. The genetic ancestry cluster associated with self-reported Caucasian donors included 70% to 85% of the 350 to 500 genotyped donors. To predict cytomegalovirus infection status, the study combined high-throughput TCR immunosequencing, statistical association of individual TCRs with disease status, and machine learning. In an earlier analysis of 587 of the donors, high-throughput TCR beta sequencing was used to judge whether each TCR beta V gene segment behaved as functional or pseudogenic. Typing coverage differed by locus: A, B, C, DRB1 and DQB1 were typed in about 620-640 donors, DQA1 in about 500, DPA1 in roughly 590, and DPB1 in around 440. Donor age, sex, ethnicity and CMV serostatus were collected together with the repertoire data. Several DR-DQ haplotypes were treated as single units for association and clustering because of strong linkage in the cohort. Approximately 300 gigabases of sequencing data and approximately 92 million unique TCR sequences made up an early release that covered several hundred HLA-typed donors. Across 300 to 500 genotyped donors of the cohort, an average of about 250,000 unique TCR beta nucleotide sequences per donor were sequenced, and around 19% of those sequences were non-productive. Using immunosequencing, the study profiled T cell repertoires from 666 subjects and related those repertoires to cytomegalovirus serostatus. Class I and class II HLA loci were covered by the typing at four-digit resolution. In addition to the first cohort of 650 to 800 subjects, a separate validation cohort of 120 different subjects was used. The aim of the study was to test whether cataloging public T cell receptors could identify signatures of past pathogen exposure. In a later genetic analysis, genome-wide SNP genotypes for about three fifths of the roughly 670 donors were used, and that subset was treated as a discovery cohort. All discovery cohort repertoires had been generated using a single sequencing platform. Overall study results and their limits: According to a later analysis, TCR association rates differed among HLA loci, with DRB1 alleles showing the most associated TCRs and HLA-C alleles showing the fewest. CMV serostatus was the only immune exposure information available for the cohort. In an earlier analysis of some 640 of the donors, most TCR beta V segments were observed in productive rearrangements about 87% or about 30% of the time, broadly matching IMGT annotations. Sequencing depth was assumed to be roughly uniform across donors in the presence/absence analyses, though that assumption may not hold. In a later analysis, HLA-associated TCR beta chains were found to be more clonally expanded and to have lower generation probabilities than equally common non-associated chains. An association between a missense DCLRE1C variant and V-gene and J-gene trimming of TCR beta chains was found in a later genetic analysis and replicated in an independent cohort. Most TCR sequences were seen in very few donors, while some public TCRs were found in many individuals. In vitro tests confirmed that three of the cytomegalovirus-associated TCR beta chains recognize cytomegalovirus antigens. Seventeen rarely observed V segments, including chromosome 9 orphons, were excluded from the earlier analysis of approximately 500 of the donors because counts were too low. Specific HLA alleles were associated with 16,951 TCR beta sequences at a false discovery rate of 0.05 in a later analysis. Linkage disequilibrium might explain the correlated functional status among segregating V segments, but an unknown experimental factor could not be excluded. A further reported finding was that TCR beta sequences accurately predicted the HLA-A and HLA-B alleles for most subjects in the first cohort. Assigning TCR associations to individual alleles was difficult when HLA alleles, especially DR and DQ, strongly co-occurred. The classifier was reported to diagnose cytomegalovirus status with high specificity and sensitivity in both the original cohort and the validation cohort. A later genetic analysis reported fewer N-insertions in productive TCRs among donors in an Asian-associated ancestry cluster than the roughly 620-donor mean. Because some donors lacked HLA typing at each locus, the association tests relied only on the typed subset. The 87-base-pair reads could not distinguish some IMGT-functional V segments, including TRBV6-2 and TRBV6-3, so those segments were excluded. In a later analysis, most CMV-associated TCR beta chains were found to appear HLA-restricted, with HLA associations seemingly driven largely by CMV exposure. In this cohort, only TCR beta chains were sequenced, and detectable features were limited by the absence of alpha or paired-chain data. A later analysis reported that several top co-occurrence clusters appeared linked to parvovirus B19, influenza, CMV and Epstein-Barr virus. The study listed 150 to 200 TCR beta chains as associated with cytomegalovirus. A cluster of highly shared sequence variants was judged likely to be a technical artifact of the sequencing pipeline. It was suggested by the authors that the approach could potentially be generalized to other disease states and immunological phenotypes.

In total, approximately 690 healthy bone marrow donors made up the cohort. At the time of sampling, all cohort members were nominally healthy, though unrecorded immune exposures were likely present. The donor tested CMV seronegative and was one of the 352 seronegative cohort members. A peripheral blood sample was provided by each donor, and peripheral blood mononuclear cells were used for TCR beta sequencing. Genomic DNA was extracted from the blood cell samples with the Qiagen DNeasy Blood Extraction Kit. Library prep was done by the immunoSEQ multiplex PCR assay. A mixture of 60 forward primers for TCR Vbeta segments and 13 reverse primers for TCR Jbeta segments was used in the multiplex PCR. The CDR3 region of rearranged TCR beta genes was amplified from genomic DNA by a multiplex PCR assay. The amplified TCR beta libraries were sequenced on the Illumina HiSeq System as 87-base-pair reads. The study's own analysis went as follows. Across the 500 to 850 repertoires, a later analysis counted about 81 million unique TCR beta chains, 8.5 million to 12 million of which were shared by at least two donors. Raw reads were error-corrected and collapsed into unique sequences by a nearest-neighbor algorithm in which closely related sequences were merged to remove PCR and sequencing errors. To assign V, D and J gene segments, CDR3 sequences were aligned to IMGT reference sequences. For a sequence to be retained, a match of at least six nucleotides was required to both a V gene segment and a J gene segment. A rearrangement was called productive if the CDR3 had no stop codons and remained in frame with V and J, and every other rearrangement was called non-productive. CDR3 was defined by IMGT convention, running from the second conserved V-encoded cysteine to the conserved J-encoded phenylalanine. The earlier analysis of some 550 of the donors excluded any sequence lacking an unambiguous match to a single V gene segment. An earlier analysis of some 610 of the donors called V segments functional above 56.7% productive rearrangements and segregating when the between-donor standard deviation exceeded 5%. A statistical classification framework was built to diagnose cytomegalovirus status from the catalog of TCR beta chain sequences. In a later analysis, TCR nucleotide sequences were compared against IMGT/GENE-DB human TR gene sequences so that V and J genes could be assigned. In a later analysis, CDR3 sequences and most-parsimonious VDJ recombination scenarios were assigned using the TCRdist pipeline. A later analysis defined each TCR beta chain by its CDR3 amino acid sequence plus V-gene family, and excluded reads lacking a unique V-gene family. A later analysis removed over 500 highly shared, low-generation-probability nucleotide sequences to deal with suspected cross-contamination and a sequencing artifact. In a later analysis, a clonal expansion index for each public chain was calculated from normalized within-repertoire ranks of inferred template counts. In a later analysis, generation probabilities were computed with a VDJ recombination model fitted to out-of-frame rearrangements, and the resulting probabilities were checked against IGoR. A later analysis scored TCR-TCR, TCR-HLA and TCR-CMV co-occurrence with hypergeometric tests, applying a repertoire-size bias correction to TCR pairs. A later analysis estimated false discovery rates by permuting HLA or CMV assignments 20 times. In a later analysis, co-occurring TCRs were grouped with DBSCAN, and TCRdist sequence similarity was added when clustering was performed within HLA-allele-positive subsets. Repertoires with fewer than 30,000 or more than 120,000 public chains, plus five repertoires with anomalous nucleotide sharing, were excluded from co-occurrence clustering. TCRdb stores this immuneACCESS table with in-frame sequences only. Part of the clones is absent; in the studies checked, under half of the shortfall reflects unresolved V genes, and no reason is known for the rest. The D gene and trimming were derived from the DNA, and the V and J assignments and clone size from that table. The sample table lists 150,000 or so clones, about 76% of them with a count of one. Around 3.7% of the sample is taken by the ten largest.

This clone was detected only once. No antigen is known for it. No base quality information exists; no much larger clone differs at one position. The CDR3 has 16 amino acids, counting the end cysteine and phenylalanine. Solely the CDR3 DNA is kept, with 48 bases framed from the first base. Reading the germline V gene (reference sequence) gives CDR1 LNHDA and CDR2 SQIVND. V trim: 6 bases; J trim: 0 bases; unmatched bases: 11. The rearranged segments are TRBV19 and TRBJ2-7; a stretch of 7 junction bases matches TRBD2. The receptor was isolated from a male donor in good health and CMV-seronegative. The specimen was PBMCs. The CDR3 corresponds to CASSPGLAETSYEQYF. The nucleotides are TGTGCCAGTAGCCCAGGCCTAGCGGAGACCTCCTACGAGCAGTACTTC.